The 31 T cell receptor beta chains below were found in one sample sequenced in a study of blood T cells in healthy people across ages. Then a second PCR, running about 6 to 12 cycles, was carried out with a sample-barcoded 5' primer and a J-beta primer mix. One entry per CDR3 protein, called by TCRdb with MiXCR from the 5' RACE reads. This table holds under 800,000 distinct CDR3 sequences, over 20% found once. The sequenced sample was blood. The receptors originated from a man in his 70s in good health.

This clonotype was detected only a few times. The chain couples TRBV12-3 or TRBV12-4 to TRBJ2-1; D tentatively reads TRBD1 or TRBD2 (5 bases each). Trimming left V 2 bases short and J 4 bases short, with 12 bases between. This CDR3 comprises 15 residues. The CDR3 DNA follows: TGTGCCAGCAGTTTATTCGGGGCGGTATACAATGAGCAGTTCTTC. Its translation: CASSLFGAVYNEQFF.

The genes are TRBV20-1 and TRBJ1-1; D is unclear. From germline, CDR1 is DFQATT and CDR2 SNEGSKA (reference sequence). Deletions cut 0 bases from V and 1 base from J, with 6 bases between. The CDR3 runs 13 residues. The DNA of the CDR3 is TGCAGTGCTAGAGATCGGCCGAACACTGAAGCTTTCTTT. Amino acid sequence: CSARDRPNTEAFF.

This clonotype has a handful of counts. V and J are TRBV7-8 and TRBJ1-3; D remains unclear. The CDR3 has 14 residues. V was pared by 3 bases and J by 0 bases, with 6 bases between. Per the germline V gene, CDR1 is SGHVS and CDR2 is FQNEAQ. CDR3 DNA sequence: TGTGCCAGCAGCTTTTGGGGCTCTGGAAACACCATATATTTT. It specifies CASSFWGSGNTIYF.

This clonotype was detected only a few times. The V and J genes are TRBV9 and TRBJ2-3; 12 positions agree with TRBD2. The J segment lost 4 bases and the V segment lost 4 bases, leaving 4 bases of the junction unmatched. Germline CDR1 SGDLS, CDR2 YYNGEE. The CDR3 covers 15 residues. The CDR3 region is CASSPSGRVSDTQYF. As DNA, the CDR3 is TGTGCCAGCAGCCCTAGCGGGAGGGTATCAGATACGCAGTATTTT.

The CDR3 is CASSSLRVSQENEQFF. The CDR3 region has the DNA TGTGCCAGCAGCTCCCTACGGGTTTCCCAGGAGAATGAGCAGTTCTTC. V and J are TRBV5-6 and TRBJ2-1; D not resolved. The germline gives CDR1 SGHDT, CDR2 YYEEEE. Between the trimmed V and J ends, which lost 3 bases and 7 bases, there was a span of 20 bases. The CDR3 loop spans 16 amino acids.

This clonotype was counted a few times. V and J are TRBV12-3 or TRBV12-4 and TRBJ2-5; 9 bases align to TRBD2. The last part of the DNA fits TRBJ2-1 better; the J call may be wrong. This CDR3 has 18 amino acids. The CDR3 is CASSLLGIRLAGVSEQFF. For the CDR3, the DNA is TGTGCCAGCAGTTTATTGGGTATTCGATTAGCGGGAGTCAGTGAGCAGTTCTTC.

The J gene is TRBJ2-5, the V gene TRBV3-1; 9 nucleotides agree with TRBD2. Germline trimming cut 5 bases from V and 0 bases from J; bases unmatched to any gene: 7. The CDR3 runs to 16 residues. Germline lookup yields CDR1 LGHDT and CDR2 YNNKEL (reference sequence). CDR3 sequence reads: CASSSGASGNQETQYF. CDR3 DNA: TGTGCCAGCAGCTCGGGGGCTAGCGGGAACCAAGAGACCCAGTACTTC.

The CDR3 region has the DNA TGCAGTGCTAGAGCGACGACTAGGGGCTCCAATGAGCAGTTCTTC. This translates into CSARATTRGSNEQFF. V and J are TRBV20-1 and TRBJ2-1, with a tentative D call TRBD2 (6 bases). The germline CDR1 and CDR2 sequences are DFQATT and SNEGSKA (reference sequence). The germline V and J ends were trimmed by 1 base and 6 bases, with 16 bases remaining between them. The CDR3 runs 15 residues.

This clonotype was picked up a small number of times. The gene calls are TRBV5-1 and TRBJ2-5, with 10 bases fitting TRBD2. Near its end, the DNA agrees better with TRBJ2-7, so the J call may be wrong. The CDR3 contains 15 residues. CDR1 and CDR2 (germline): SGHRS, YFSETQ. CDR3 sequence (DNA): TGCGCCAGCAGCTTGGAGGTAGCGGGAGGCTACGAGCAGTACTTC. The encoded protein is CASSLEVAGGYEQYF.

The chain joins TRBV27 to TRBJ2-1; TRBD1 matches at 7 bases. From germline, CDR1 is MNHEY and CDR2 SMNVEV (reference sequence). Trimming at V came to 5 bases and at J to 13 bases, leaving 14 bases not matched to a gene. CDR3 length equals 14 residues. The CDR3 spells CASSLTGATWYQFF. The CDR3 DNA reads as TGTGCCAGCAGTCTCACAGGGGCCACGTGGTATCAGTTCTTC.

In this sample, this clonotype turned up a few times. The CDR3 is CASSFRDRGEDTQYF. CDR3 DNA sequence: TGCGCCAGCAGCTTCCGGGACAGGGGAGAGGATACGCAGTATTTT. The chain uses TRBV5-1 and TRBJ2-3; 10 bases match TRBD1. The germline V gene has CDR1 SGHRS and CDR2 YFSETQ. V dropped 2 bases and J dropped 6; count of bases not matched to a gene: 6. This CDR3 spans 15 amino acids.

This clonotype was seen more than once but under ten times. This chain links TRBV28 with TRBJ1-5; tentative D call: TRBD1 (5 bases). Germline values: CDR1 MDHEN, CDR2 SYDVKM. Deletions cut 6 bases from V and 6 bases from J, with 21 bases between. CDR3 length: 16 amino acids. CDR3 protein: CASRGEVGGKFQPQHF. The CDR3 nucleotides are TGTGCCAGCAGGGGAGAAGTGGGGGGGAAGTTTCAGCCCCAGCATTTT.

This rearrangement joins TRBV11-2 to TRBJ1-4; TRBD1 might be the D (5 bases). Trimming removed 5 bases from V and 8 bases from J, with 15 bases in between. Germline CDR1 reads SGHAT; CDR2 reads FQNNGV. There are 14 residues in the CDR3. CDR3 nucleotide sequence: TGTGCCAGCAGCCGGGACGCCTTTGGGGAAAAACTGTTTTTT. Protein: CASSRDAFGEKLFF.

This clonotype was seen a handful of times. The chain joins TRBV6-5 to TRBJ1-4; D remains unclear. Trimming took off 4 bases at V and 8 bases at J, with 14 bases between the two ends. The CDR3 has 14 residues. The V gene's germline CDR1 is MNHEY and CDR2 SVGAGI. CDR3 residues: CASSSRRGGEKLFF. The CDR3 nucleotides read TGTGCCAGCAGTTCGCGACGGGGTGGCGAAAAACTGTTTTTT.

To note about this clonotype: Its ends do not fully match the called genes, so a read error is possible. The J gene is TRBJ2-1, the V gene TRBV29-1; 9 nucleotides match TRBD2. The CDR3 consists of 12 residues. CDR1 is SQVTM and CDR2 is ANQGSEA in the germline V gene. The CDR3 region is CSVGLTGTSSLF. The CDR3, as DNA: TGCAGCGTTGGCTTGACAGGGACTAGCTCACTCTTC.

The chain joins TRBV12-3 or TRBV12-4 to TRBJ2-2; the match to TRBD2 covers 10 bases. The V and J ends lost 3 bases and 1 base, in that order; junction bases with no gene match: 8. This CDR3 has 18 amino acids. CDR3 loop: CASSFLSSGRQNTGELFF. The CDR3 DNA is TGTGCCAGCAGTTTCCTATCTAGCGGGAGACAGAACACCGGGGAGCTGTTTTTT.

The chain's CDR3 is CSARARGLADYEQYF. CDR3 in DNA: TGCAGTGCTAGAGCTCGGGGACTAGCGGACTACGAGCAGTACTTC. V gene TRBV20-1 combines with J gene TRBJ2-7; the match to TRBD2 covers 11 bases. The CDR3 runs to 15 residues. The germline gives CDR1 DFQATT, CDR2 SNEGSKA (reference sequence). With 1 base clipped from V and 3 bases from J, the junction kept 5 bases outside the gene matches.

The V call is TRBV29-1, the J call TRBJ1-1; D perhaps matches TRBD1 (6 bases). V was shortened by 2 bases and J by 1 base, with 14 bases between the two germline ends. The CDR3 loop spans 15 amino acids. The germline gives CDR1 SQVTM, CDR2 ANQGSEA. This CDR3 reads CSVESLGAGNTEAFF. CDR3 coding DNA: TGCAGCGTTGAATCCTTGGGGGCCGGGAACACTGAAGCTTTCTTT.

Only a few counts were recorded for this clonotype. The rearrangement links TRBV29-1 to TRBJ2-5; possibly TRBD2 for D (5 bases). The assigned J gene may be wrong: the sequence end matches TRBJ2-7 better. The CDR3 is 17 residues long. Germline CDR1 reads SQVTM; CDR2 reads ANQGSEA. DNA of the CDR3: TGCAGCGTCCAAGGTAGGGCTGGCGGGCCGAGCTCCTACGAGCAGTACTTC. Translation gives CSVQGRAGGPSSYEQYF.

This clonotype has a handful of counts. The chain links TRBV27 to TRBJ2-3; the match to TRBD2 covers 7 bases. Per germline, CDR1 MNHEY and CDR2 SMNVEV (reference sequence). Trimming at V came to 6 bases and at J to 8 bases, leaving 11 bases not matched to a gene. CDR3 length: 14 residues. CDR3 protein: CASSPGLEILTQYF. The CDR3 DNA follows: TGTGCCAGCAGCCCCGGACTAGAAATACTTACGCAGTATTTT.

The V and J genes are TRBV7-9 and TRBJ2-5, with a possible D match to TRBD2 (6 bases). Matching the DNA end better, TRBJ2-1 makes the J call doubtful. This CDR3 has 11 residues. Germline CDR1 reads SEHNR; CDR2 reads FQNEAQ (reference sequence). This chain's CDR3 is CASGRFDEQFF. CDR3 bases: TGTGCCAGCGGGAGGTTCGATGAGCAGTTCTTC.

This clonotype turned up a few times. The chain joins TRBV2 to TRBJ2-1; TRBD1 or TRBD2 may be the D gene (5 bases each). V dropped 3 bases and J dropped 3 bases, with 24 bases sitting between them. Germline V lookup: CDR1 SNHLY, CDR2 FYNNEI. The CDR3 is 19 residues long. CDR3 loop: CASSDESGRVRALYNEQFF. DNA for the CDR3: TGTGCCAGCAGTGACGAGTCGGGACGCGTTAGGGCCCTCTACAATGAGCAGTTCTTC.

The chain employs TRBV5-1 and TRBJ2-2, with 8 nucleotides matching TRBD1. The CDR3 runs to 17 residues. The V and J ends lost 3 bases and 5 bases, in that order; junction bases with no gene match: 12. Per the germline V gene, CDR1 is SGHRS and CDR2 is YFSETQ. CDR3 sequence: CASSSIRTGTGTGELFF. The CDR3 DNA sequence: TGCGCCAGCAGCTCGATCAGGACAGGGACGGGGACCGGGGAGCTGTTTTTT.

The J gene is TRBJ2-6, the V gene TRBV4-1; D is possibly TRBD1 (5 bases). Germline V CDR1 and CDR2: MGHRA, YSYEKL. With 3 bases removed from V and 8 bases from J, the gap between germline ends came to 11 bases. The CDR3 is 14 residues long. The CDR3 region is CASSQDPGSNVLTF. The CDR3 bases are TGCGCCAGCAGCCAGGACCCAGGGTCCAACGTCCTGACTTTC.

In the case of this clonotype: A junction end diverges from the germline sequence, so it may reflect a read error. V usage is TRBV11-3 and J usage is TRBJ2-1, with TRBD1 matching 10 bases. The V gene's germline CDR1 is SGHNT and CDR2 YENEEA. The CDR3 contains 15 residues. The CDR3 bases are TGTGTCAGCAGCTTAAGACAGGGGGCCTCGGATGAGCAGTTCTTC. Translation: CVSSLRQGASDEQFF.

This chain connects TRBV10-3 to TRBJ2-1, with D unclear. V was cut by 4 bases and J by 2 bases, with 6 bases left in between. The CDR3 runs 13 residues. The germline V gene has CDR1 ENHRY and CDR2 SYGVKD. The CDR3 sequence is CAISGTTYNEQFF. DNA for the CDR3: TGTGCCATCAGTGGGACCACCTACAATGAGCAGTTCTTC.

This chain uses TRBV3-1 with TRBJ2-2; 10 bases align to TRBD2. The CDR3 loop spans 15 amino acids. Trimming removed 1 base from V and 7 bases from J; junction bases left unmatched: 3. The germline CDR1 and CDR2 sequences are LGHDT and YNNKEL (reference sequence). The CDR3 reads CASSQGGLAVGELFF. The CDR3 DNA reads TGTGCCAGCAGCCAAGGCGGACTAGCGGTCGGGGAGCTGTTTTTT.

A few counts support this clonotype. V usage is TRBV13 and J usage is TRBJ2-7; D is perhaps TRBD2 (5 bases). The CDR3 contains 15 residues. Per the germline V gene, CDR1 is PRHDT and CDR2 is FYEKMQ (reference sequence). V gave up 1 base and J gave up 7 bases, with 17 bases separating them. CDR3 region: CASSLEASTLREQYF. The CDR3 DNA reads as TGTGCCAGCAGCTTAGAGGCTAGCACCCTTAGGGAGCAGTACTTC.

V is TRBV7-2 and J is TRBJ2-1; the match to TRBD1 covers 7 bases. CDR3 length: 15 residues. Germline CDR1 and CDR2: SGHTA and FQGNSA. After removal of 5 bases from V and 5 bases from J, the junction contained 9 bases not matched to a gene. Written as DNA, the CDR3 is TGTGCCAGCAGCCCCCGGGGACAGAAAGACAATGAGCAGTTCTTC. Its translation: CASSPRGQKDNEQFF.

Here the CDR3 reads CASSPTGPSGNTIYF. In nucleotides, the CDR3 is TGTGCCAGCAGTCCGACAGGGCCCTCTGGAAACACCATATATTTT. The chain recombines TRBV28 with TRBJ1-3, with TRBD1 matching over 7 bases. This CDR3 is 15 amino acids long. The V segment lost 5 bases and the J segment 0 bases; nucleotides outside the gene matches: 4. Germline CDR1 reads MDHEN; CDR2 reads SYDVKM.

This clonotype has more than one count but fewer than ten. This sequence joins TRBV6-5 and TRBJ2-6, with a weak D call TRBD2 (5 bases). CDR1 is MNHEY and CDR2 is SVGAGI in the germline V gene. Trimming took off 6 bases at V and 0 bases at J, with 12 bases between the two ends. The CDR3 totals 16 residues. CDR3 sequence reads: CASRKLDYSGANVLTF. The CDR3 DNA follows: TGTGCCAGCAGGAAACTAGATTACTCTGGGGCCAACGTCCTGACTTTC.